A single sample gave rise to the 13 T cell receptor beta chains below, sequenced in a study of T-cell reconstitution after alpha-beta-depleted transplantation in children. A library of TCRbeta sequences, prepared with unique molecular identifiers, was generated. TCRdb called the PCR reads again in MiXCR, with one record for every CDR3 protein. The sample has approximately 97,000 distinct CDR3 sequences; approximately 8% are singletons. The material sequenced was PBMCs, taken before TCRalphabeta/CD19-depleted stem cell transplant. These receptors were taken from a boy aged 2-15 years with acute lymphoblastic leukemia, due to receive a stem cell transplant.

This clonotype was detected a few times. The chain is built from TRBV7-6 and TRBJ1-1, with D hard to call. V was cut by 1 base and J by 6 bases, with 9 bases left in between. This CDR3 is 13 amino acids long. The germline gives CDR1 SGHVS, CDR2 FNYEAQ. CDR3 loop: CASSLGGFAEAFF. Written as DNA, the CDR3 is TGTGCCAGCAGCTTAGGAGGGTTTGCTGAAGCTTTCTTT.

This clonotype was observed at least ten times. This chain links TRBV7-2 with TRBJ1-1; D is possibly TRBD1 (5 bases). CDR3 length: 16 amino acids. The germline V gene has CDR1 SGHTA and CDR2 FQGNSA. Trimming left V 0 bases short and J 2 bases short, with 13 bases between. CDR3 sequence reads: CASSLASQGANTEAFF. CDR3 in DNA: TGTGCCAGCAGCTTAGCGTCCCAAGGGGCTAACACTGAAGCTTTCTTT.

This clonotype was found a few times. Written as DNA, the CDR3 is TGCACCAGCAGCCAAGAGCGAGCGGGGGGAAGGATTTACAATGAGCAGTTCTTC. Protein sequence: CTSSQERAGGRIYNEQFF. The rearrangement links TRBV1 to TRBJ2-1; the listed D gene, TRBD2, was not tested against the DNA. TRBV1 corresponds to a pseudogene. This CDR3 has 18 residues.

This clonotype was counted at least ten times. The rearrangement joins TRBV24-1 to TRBJ2-5, with TRBD2 identical over 12 bases. J was trimmed by 0 bases and V by 3 bases; bases with no gene match: 4. This CDR3 is built from 17 residues. The germline gives CDR1 KGHDR, CDR2 SFDVKD. The CDR3 is CATSDRLAGGYQETQYF. CDR3 in DNA: TGTGCCACCAGTGATAGGCTAGCGGGGGGGTACCAAGAGACCCAGTACTTC.

This clonotype was seen ten or more times. The gene calls are TRBV11-1 and TRBJ2-2, with 11 bases matching TRBD2. CDR1 and CDR2 from the germline V gene are SGHAT and FQDESV (reference sequence). V dropped 3 bases and J dropped 5; count of bases not matched to a gene: 2. The CDR3 is 15 amino acids. Here the CDR3 reads CASSFSGGATGELFF. The CDR3 coding sequence is TGTGCCAGCAGCTTTAGCGGGGGGGCGACCGGGGAGCTGTTTTTT.

This sequence joins TRBV6-2 or TRBV6-3 and TRBJ2-3; TRBD2 aligns across 8 bases. CDR1 is MNHEY, CDR2 SVGEGT, per germline. The CDR3 runs to 17 residues. V lost 6 bases, J lost 1 base, and 12 bases stayed unmatched. CDR3 coding DNA: TGTGCCAGCAGACCCGAGCGGGGGACTCCGCGCACAGATACGCAGTATTTT. Translated: CASRPERGTPRTDTQYF.

This clonotype was observed at least ten times. The chain recombines TRBV6-2 or TRBV6-3 with TRBJ2-7; D may be TRBD2 (7 bases). The ends were cut back, 2 bases at V and 6 bases at J, with 23 bases in the middle. Germline V gene data show CDR1 as MNHEY and CDR2 as SVGEGT. The CDR3 has 17 amino acids. The chain's CDR3 is CASSYGGGSLAEIEQYF. For the CDR3, the DNA is TGTGCCAGCAGTTACGGGGGCGGCAGTCTAGCGGAAATCGAGCAGTACTTC.

The V gene is TRBV27, the J gene TRBJ2-2; D could derive from TRBD1 or TRBD2 (5 bases each). V gave up 1 base and J gave up 5 bases, with 5 bases separating them. This CDR3 has 13 amino acids. Germline V gene data show CDR1 as MNHEY and CDR2 as SMNVEV (reference sequence). DNA of the CDR3: TGTGCCAGCAGTTTATGGGGGACCGGGGAGCTGTTTTTT. This encodes CASSLWGTGELFF.

In its sample, this clonotype was seen many times. The V call is TRBV25-1, the J call TRBJ2-1, with TRBD1 matching over 10 bases. CDR3 size: 13 residues. The V and J ends lost 2 bases and 9 bases, in that order; junction bases with no gene match: 1. CDR1 MGHDK and CDR2 SYGVNS come from the germline V gene. CDR3 in amino acids: CASSEGDRGEQFF. The CDR3 region has the DNA TGTGCCAGCAGTGAAGGGGACAGGGGTGAGCAGTTCTTC.

The V and J genes are TRBV20-1 and TRBJ2-2; perhaps TRBD2 as D (6 bases). Germline assignment: CDR1 DFQATT and CDR2 SNEGSKA (reference sequence). The CDR3 extends over 14 amino acids. V lost 5 bases and J lost 4, with 14 bases in between. DNA for the CDR3: TGCAGTGCTGTAAGCCCCGGGGGCACCGGGGAGCTGTTTTTT. This codes for CSAVSPGGTGELFF.

The V and J genes are TRBV4-1 and TRBJ2-5; 7 bases match TRBD2. The CDR3 extends over 13 amino acids. The V segment lost 4 bases and the J segment 7 bases; nucleotides outside the gene matches: 6. Germline V CDR1 and CDR2: MGHRA, YSYEKL. CDR3: CASSPDSGGTQYF. The DNA for the CDR3 is TGCGCCAGCAGCCCGGACTCGGGAGGGACCCAGTACTTC.

This chain links TRBV4-2 with TRBJ2-1, with TRBD2 matching over 10 bases. With 4 bases clipped from V and 5 bases from J, the junction kept 5 bases outside the gene matches. This CDR3 is built from 15 residues. Germline V gene sequence: CDR1 LGHNA, CDR2 YNFKEQ. The CDR3 sequence: CASSLAGGRHNEQFF. The CDR3 DNA is TGTGCCAGCAGCCTAGCGGGGGGACGCCACAATGAGCAGTTCTTC.

The chain links TRBV11-3 to TRBJ2-1; 7 positions agree with TRBD2. Unmatched junction bases numbered 5, after V lost 4 bases and J lost 5 bases. The CDR3 has 14 residues. Germline CDR1 SGHNT, CDR2 YENEEA. This CDR3 reads CASSSALANNEQFF. In DNA form, the CDR3 reads TGTGCCAGCAGCTCCGCACTAGCGAACAATGAGCAGTTCTTC.